The source of this T cell receptor beta chain is a study of shared clonotypes between healthy human individuals (TCRdb year 2020). For context, the study as a whole: The cohort included three men and two women between 18 and 49 years of age. For each donor, three plates each were used for CD4 naive and CD4 memory, two plates were used for CD8 naive, and one plate was used for CD8 memory. To increase sequencing depth and limit assay-specific biases, different laboratories used diverse techniques to prepare libraries and sequence TCR repertoires. Leukapheresis yielded between about 0.94 and 8.9 billion PBMCs per donor. Blood TCR repertoires of about 5 healthy adults were deeply sequenced to estimate repertoire size and the extent of clonotype sharing between individuals.

Results the study describes overall, beyond this receptor: Based on pairwise subsampling, the degree of clonotype sharing among donors was expected to be affected by sequencing depth. Only blood was sampled, and tissue TCR repertoires likely differ from those in blood. Because the study included a small number of donors, the genetic and exposure-history diversity represented was limited. Compared with non-shared clonotypes, clonotypes shared by all four sorted-subset donors had higher generation probabilities. When several donors were compared, the shared fraction of clonotypes was about 5% for naive CD4, 3.5% for naive CD8, 2.3% for memory CD4, and 0.4% for memory CD8. Larger estimated clonotype richness was generally found for naive subsets than for memory subsets. Even with the large sequencing depth, rarefaction of the sorted-subset datasets indicated that sequencing was incomplete.

Using the deep immunoSEQ assay, multiplex PCR amplified TCR CDR3 regions from genomic DNA. For each cell subset, the extracted genomic DNA was distributed evenly across all wells of several immunoSEQ 96-well plates, and each plate served as one replicate. For sorted subsets, each replicate PCR was loaded with roughly 0.2 ug genomic DNA, equivalent to 25,000 to 30,000 T cell genomes. Purified libraries were quantified with a Qubit 3.0 fluorometer, sized on a Bioanalyzer 2100, and re-quantified with the KAPA Library Quantification kit. A separate single-read 150-cycle Illumina NextSeq 550 flow cell was used to sequence each immunoSEQ 96-well plate. The original methods were these. Because the immunoSEQ output included only junctional sequences and no quality scores, the filtering could not be the same as the filtering used for full-length reads. To assign V/J genes and CDR3, sequences were annotated using PyIR, a Python wrapper for IgBLAST v1.9, with IMGT germline references. Reads were filtered out if the reads had weak V/J assignments (E-value above 1e-6), no CDR3, stop codons, out-of-frame junctions, or ambiguous translated residues. V3J clonotypes were defined as sequences sharing an identical inferred V gene, J gene, and CDR3 amino acid sequence. Percentage overlap between repertoires was calculated by dividing the number of shared unique clonotypes by the size of the smaller repertoire. Repertoire richness was assessed with RTK rarefaction, the Chao1 estimator, and Recon v2.1 estimates of unobserved clonotypes. OLGA was used to compute generation probabilities for all TCRbeta clonotypes that the gDNA method yielded from a few donors. This is the immuneACCESS table as TCRdb keeps it, with only in-frame sequences that have V and J called. A part of the clones is gone; compared with another copy, unresolved V genes explain less than half, and the rest is unexplained. The V and J calls and clone size come from that table; D and trimming were worked out from the DNA. The sample contains about 1 million clones, roughly 75% of them found a single time. The top ten clones comprise over 1.3% of the sample.

The donors were healthy, HIV-negative adults with no recently reported acute infections or vaccinations. Every donor was a Caucasian adult living in Nashville, Tennessee, USA. CD4+ T cells were enriched by magnetic negative selection; naive cells were then positively selected on CD45RA, and the negative fraction formed the memory subset. Blood was collected by leukapheresis, and PBMCs were isolated by Ficoll-Histopaque density gradient centrifugation and then cryopreserved in liquid nitrogen vapor phase. Purity and quantity of every magnetically sorted T cell population were checked by analytical flow cytometry. Genomic DNA was isolated from each sorted fraction and quantified by UV absorbance on a Nanodrop 2000c. Comments on this clone: Its antigen is not yet known. Base qualities are missing; no much larger clone stands one base away.

The material sequenced was memory CD4+ T cells sorted from blood. The cell subset or site label on this specimen signifies: CD45RA-negative fraction. The TCR originated in a man younger than 35 in good health.

The DNA is as follows: TGCGCCAGCAGCACAGGGACAGGGAGAGAGACCCAGTACTTC. Its protein reads: CASSTGTGRETQYF. The V and J segments used are TRBV5-1 and TRBJ2-5, with 9 middle bases fitting TRBD1. Looking up the germline V gene yields CDR1 SGHRS and CDR2 YFSETQ. Trimming accounts for 4 bases at V and 4 bases at J, while the number of junction bases matched to no gene is 5. The CDR3 runs 14 residues from the cysteine to the phenylalanine. The read is trimmed to its CDR3 DNA, 42 bases read in frame from base 1. Outside the CDR3, residues come from the reference TRBV5-1 and TRBJ2-5 proteins, so the full variable domain is: KAGVTQTPRYLIKTRGQQVTLSCSPISGHRSVSWYQQTPGQGLQFLFEYFSETQRNKGNFPGRFSGRQFSNSRSEMNVSTLELGDSALYLCASSTGTGRETQYFGPGTRLLVL.